The following is a T cell receptor (beta chain) sequence with its context. What it binds is unknown. There are 15 residues in the CDR3. Germline CDR1 reads SGDLS; CDR2 reads YYNGEE. V lost 4 bases and J lost 8; bases outside the gene matches: 6. This sample is drawn from a study of cytomegalovirus exposure and HLA in healthy donors. Study background: Previous work identified around 120 million unique TCR beta sequences from around 200 million T cells. Study-wide findings and caveats: The classifier was said to identify cytomegalovirus status with high specificity and sensitivity.

PCR involved 60 Vbeta and 13 Jbeta primers. Here immunoSEQ multiplex PCR was the method, and the copy in TCRdb shows in-frame clones only, minus some. Seen here are roughly 72,000 clones, around 79% observed once, and the top ten hold about 20%. The sequence derives from a woman aged 40-49 years in good health and CMV-seropositive. The J gene is TRBJ2-2, the V gene TRBV9, with 12 nucleotides matching TRBD2. Sequencing used PBMCs. The CDR3 DNA is TGTGCCAGCAGCACTCGACTAGCGGGAGCGGGGGAGCTGTTTTTT. This sequence encodes CASSTRLAGAGELFF.